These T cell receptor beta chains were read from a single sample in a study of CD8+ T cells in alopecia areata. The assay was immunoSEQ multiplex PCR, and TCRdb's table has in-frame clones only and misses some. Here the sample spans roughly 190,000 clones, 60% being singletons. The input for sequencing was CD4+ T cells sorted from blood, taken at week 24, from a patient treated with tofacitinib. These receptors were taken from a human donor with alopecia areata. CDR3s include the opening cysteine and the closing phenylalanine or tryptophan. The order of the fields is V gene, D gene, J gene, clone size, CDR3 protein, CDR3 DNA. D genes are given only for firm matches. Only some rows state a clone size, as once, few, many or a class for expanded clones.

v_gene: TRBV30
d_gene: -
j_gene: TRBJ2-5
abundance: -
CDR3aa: CAFDSGETQYF
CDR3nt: TGTGCCTTTGACAGTGGGGAGACCCAGTACTTC

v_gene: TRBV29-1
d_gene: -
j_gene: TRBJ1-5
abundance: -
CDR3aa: CSVAGTENQPQHF
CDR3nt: TGCAGCGTCGCCGGGACGGAGAATCAGCCCCAGCATTTT

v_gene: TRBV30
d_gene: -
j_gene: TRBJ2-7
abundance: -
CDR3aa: CAWARDTSSYEQYF
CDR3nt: TGTGCCTGGGCCCGGGACACGAGCTCCTACGAGCAGTACTTC

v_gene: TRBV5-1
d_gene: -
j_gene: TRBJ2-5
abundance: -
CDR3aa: CASSFGGTAQETQYF
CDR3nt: TGCGCCAGCAGCTTTGGGGGGACAGCTCAAGAGACCCAGTACTTC

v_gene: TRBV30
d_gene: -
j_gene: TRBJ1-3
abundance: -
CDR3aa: CAWGSNTIYF
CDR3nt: TGTGCCTGGGGGTCAAACACCATATATTTT

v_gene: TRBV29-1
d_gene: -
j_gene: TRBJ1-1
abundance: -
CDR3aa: CSVEGNWFAEAFF
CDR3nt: TGCAGCGTTGAGGGGAATTGGTTTGCTGAAGCTTTCTTT

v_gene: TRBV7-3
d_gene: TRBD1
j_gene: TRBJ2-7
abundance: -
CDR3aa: CASSLGGPGQGAIQYF
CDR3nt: TGTGCCAGCAGCTTAGGAGGTCCGGGACAGGGGGCGATCCAGTACTTC

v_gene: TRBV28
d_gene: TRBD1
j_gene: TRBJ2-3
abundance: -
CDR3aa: CASSSGGRTDTQYF
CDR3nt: TGTGCCAGCAGTTCAGGGGGCCGCACAGATACGCAGTATTTT

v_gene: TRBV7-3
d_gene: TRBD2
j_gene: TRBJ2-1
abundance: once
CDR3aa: CASSPTGLAGVYNEQFF
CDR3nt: TGTGCCAGCAGCCCTACCGGACTAGCGGGGGTGTACAATGAGCAGTTCTTC

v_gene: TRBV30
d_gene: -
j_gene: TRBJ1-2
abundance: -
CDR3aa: CAWNRDGIGYTF
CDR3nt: TGTGCCTGGAATAGAGACGGGATCGGCTACACCTTC

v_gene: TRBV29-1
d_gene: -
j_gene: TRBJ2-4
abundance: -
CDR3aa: CSVVGRAAKNIQYF
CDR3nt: TGCAGCGTTGTGGGCAGGGCGGCCAAAAACATTCAGTACTTC

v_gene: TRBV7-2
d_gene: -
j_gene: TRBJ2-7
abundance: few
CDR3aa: CASSLGAGYYEQYF
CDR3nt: TGTGCCAGCAGCTTAGGGGCAGGGTACTACGAGCAGTACTTC

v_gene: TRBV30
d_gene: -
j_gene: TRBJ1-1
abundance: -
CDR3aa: CAWSAHRNTEAFF
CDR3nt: TGTGCCTGGAGCGCCCACAGGAACACTGAAGCTTTCTTT

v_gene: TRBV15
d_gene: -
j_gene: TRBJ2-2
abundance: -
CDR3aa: CATWGDGELFF
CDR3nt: TGTGCCACCTGGGGGGACGGGGAGCTGTTTTTT

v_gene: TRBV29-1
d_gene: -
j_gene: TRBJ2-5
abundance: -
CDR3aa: CSGSVGEVRETQYF
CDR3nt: TGCAGCGGTTCGGTCGGGGAGGTTCGGGAGACCCAGTACTTC

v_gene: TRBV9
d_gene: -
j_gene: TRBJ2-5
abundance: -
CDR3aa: CASSVEQETQYF
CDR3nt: TGTGCCAGCAGCGTAGAACAGGAGACCCAGTACTTC

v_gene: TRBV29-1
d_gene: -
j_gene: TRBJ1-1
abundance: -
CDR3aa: CSVEAHTAEAAFF
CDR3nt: TGCAGCGTTGAGGCTCATACAGCAGAGGCAGCTTTCTTT

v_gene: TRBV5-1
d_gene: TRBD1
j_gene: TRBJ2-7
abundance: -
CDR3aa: CASSTGQGQSYEQYF
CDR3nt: TGCGCCAGCAGCACGGGACAGGGGCAGTCCTACGAGCAGTACTTC

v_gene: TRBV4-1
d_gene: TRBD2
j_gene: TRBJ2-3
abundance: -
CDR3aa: CASSRTSGGTDTQYF
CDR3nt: TGCGCCAGCAGCCGGACTAGCGGGGGAACAGATACGCAGTATTTT

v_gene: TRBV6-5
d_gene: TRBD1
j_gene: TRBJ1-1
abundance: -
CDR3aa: CASSPRTGEAFF
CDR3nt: TGTGCCAGCAGTCCCCGGACAGGGGAAGCTTTCTTT

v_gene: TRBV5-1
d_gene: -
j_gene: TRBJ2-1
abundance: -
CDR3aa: CASSLASRAGRNEQFF
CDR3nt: TGCGCCAGCAGCTTGGCGAGTAGGGCAGGGAGGAATGAGCAGTTCTTC

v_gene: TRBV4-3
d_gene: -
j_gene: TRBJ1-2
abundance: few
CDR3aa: CASSQVDRRALYGYTF
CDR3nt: TGCGCCAGCAGCCAAGTAGACAGGCGGGCACTCTATGGCTACACCTTC

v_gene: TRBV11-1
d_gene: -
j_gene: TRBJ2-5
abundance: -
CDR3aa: CASSSGGDLQETQYF
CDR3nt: TGTGCCAGCAGCTCGGGCGGGGACCTACAAGAGACCCAGTACTTC

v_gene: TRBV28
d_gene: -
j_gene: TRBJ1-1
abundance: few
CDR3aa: CASSPAVKAFF
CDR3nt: TGTGCCAGCAGCCCAGCAGTGAAAGCTTTCTTT

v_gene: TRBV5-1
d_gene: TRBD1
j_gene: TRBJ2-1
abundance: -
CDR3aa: CASSLGTGGIPNEQFF
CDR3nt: TGCGCCAGCAGCTTGGGGACAGGGGGGATTCCCAATGAGCAGTTCTTC

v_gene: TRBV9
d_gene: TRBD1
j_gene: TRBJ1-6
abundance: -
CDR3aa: CASSVGTGGNNSPLHF
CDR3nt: TGTGCCAGCAGCGTCGGGACAGGGGGCAACAATTCACCCCTCCACTTT